The source of this T cell receptor (beta chain) is a study of long-term antiretroviral therapy in people with HIV. Study observations and caveats: Post-ART samples showed increased diversity that remained below transplant donor control levels. Blood collection from about 2004 to 2017 possibly occurred under older ART regimens. Pre-ART expanded clones dominated the repertoire at every time point.

Note on this clone: Its antigen remains unidentified.

This CDR3 contains 14 residues. The germline V gene has CDR1 ENHRY and CDR2 SYGVKD. V lost 6 bases to trimming and J lost 2 bases, with 12 bases between them. This was the immunoSEQ v3.0 assay at survey level. Some clones are missing from TCRdb's copy, which holds only in-frame ones; the method was immunoSEQ multiplex PCR. Among approximately 26,000 clones, approximately 79% were seen once, and the ten largest hold more than 8%. This clonotype originated in a middle-aged woman with HIV. This chain links TRBV10-3 with TRBJ2-3; D perhaps matches TRBD2 (6 bases). This specimen consisted of unsorted PBMCs, obtained 1.2 years after starting antiretroviral therapy. In DNA, the CDR3 is TGTGCCATCAGGAGGGGACTGGACACAGATACGCAGTATTTT. It specifies CAIRRGLDTDTQYF.